Each of the 25 T cell receptor beta chains below was sequenced from the same sample in a study of T cells after yellow fever vaccination. MiXCR was run by TCRdb on the 5' RACE reads, yielding one entry per CDR3 protein. The profile shows under 250,000 distinct CDR3 sequences, more than 3% of them singletons. This specimen was CD4+ T cells sorted from PBMCs, taken 10 days after the yellow fever booster vaccination. The receptor source for this set is a man aged 18 to 30 who received the YFV17D yellow fever vaccine.

The count of this clonotype is one. A much larger clone sits a single nucleotide away, making a read error possible. The V call is TRBV7-2, the J call TRBJ1-1; possible D gene TRBD1, 6 bases. Germline V lookup: CDR1 SGHTA, CDR2 FQGNSA. This CDR3 spans 14 amino acids. CDR3 DNA sequence: TGTGCCAGCAGCTTAGGGGGGGCTAGGGCTGAAGATTTCTTT. As protein: CASSLGGARAEDFF.

The chain links TRBV5-1 to TRBJ1-1; perhaps TRBD1 as D (6 bases). The CDR3 totals 13 residues. The germline V gene has CDR1 SGHRS and CDR2 YFSETQ. V was trimmed by 2 bases and J by 7 bases, leaving 12 bases between them. CDR3 residues: CASSFGQKDEAFF. CDR3 coding DNA: TGCGCCAGCAGCTTCGGACAGAAGGATGAAGCTTTCTTT.

This CDR3 is CASSYRNRGDGYTF. The DNA for the CDR3 is TGTGCCAGCAGTTACCGAAACAGGGGGGATGGCTACACCTTC. This sequence joins TRBV6-5 and TRBJ1-2; 8 positions agree with TRBD1. Germline CDR1 MNHEY, CDR2 SVGAGI. V trimming: 2 bases; J trimming: 6 bases; junction bases outside the gene matches: 5. The CDR3 extends over 14 amino acids.

This clonotype was counted ten times or more. This CDR3 is CASSWGQGGNYGYTF. CDR3 coding DNA: TGTGCCAGCAGCTGGGGACAGGGAGGAAACTATGGCTACACCTTC. The chain carries TRBV7-2 and TRBJ1-2; 9 nucleotides match TRBD1. The CDR3 is made up of 15 amino acids. With V trimmed by 4 bases and J by 2 bases, 5 bases remained unmatched. Germline CDR1 is SGHTA and CDR2 is FQGNSA.

The chain joins TRBV15 to TRBJ2-3; possible D gene TRBD1, 6 bases. With 4 bases removed from V and 2 bases from J, the gap between germline ends came to 13 bases. CDR1 LNHNV and CDR2 YYDKDF come from the germline V gene (reference sequence). The CDR3 extends over 15 amino acids. The CDR3 is CATSTRTEFTDTQYF. The CDR3 DNA reads as TGTGCCACCAGCACCCGGACAGAGTTCACAGATACGCAGTATTTT.

This clonotype was observed a handful of times. V usage is TRBV15 and J usage is TRBJ2-1; no clear D gene. The CDR3 length is 12 residues. Germline V gene data show CDR1 as LNHNV and CDR2 as YYDKDF (reference sequence). V was pared by 0 bases and J by 7 bases, with 4 bases between. CDR3 nucleotide sequence: TGTGCCACCAGCAGAGATGGGAATGAGCAGTTCTTC. This codes for CATSRDGNEQFF.

The sample holds many counts of this clonotype. This rearrangement joins TRBV11-2 to TRBJ2-5, with TRBD1 identical over 8 bases. The junction had 14 bases not matched to a gene; V was cut back by 4 bases and J by 4 bases. In germline, CDR1 is SGHAT, CDR2 FQNNGV. This CDR3 region has 17 residues. The CDR3 spells CASSSSRGLEVGETQYF. The CDR3, as DNA: TGTGCCAGCAGCTCCTCCAGGGGGCTGGAGGTGGGAGAGACCCAGTACTTC.

The sample holds many counts of this clonotype. This rearrangement joins TRBV20-1 to TRBJ1-3, with D unresolved. V was shortened by 4 bases and J by 2 bases, with 9 bases between the two germline ends. Germline-derived CDR1 and CDR2 are DFQATT and SNEGSKA (reference sequence). The CDR3 runs 13 residues. CDR3 residues: CSAIEQAGNTIYF. The CDR3 DNA reads as TGCAGTGCTATCGAGCAGGCTGGAAACACCATATATTTT.

A remark on this clonotype: This sequence may be a read error, since a much larger clone differs from it by one base. The V and J genes are TRBV7-2 and TRBJ2-3, with D hard to call. CDR3 length: 14 amino acids. The germline V gene encodes CDR1 SGHTA and CDR2 FQGNSA. This CDR3 reads CASSSTQSTYTQYF. The CDR3 DNA reads TGTGCCAGCAGCTCCACTCAGAGCACATATACGCAGTATTTT.

V is TRBV12-3 or TRBV12-4 and J is TRBJ1-6; unclear D gene. The CDR3 length is 16 residues. Deletions cut 1 base from V and 6 bases from J, with 13 bases between. The CDR3 is CASSLVGVLINSPLHF. CDR3 nucleotide sequence: TGTGCCAGCAGTTTAGTAGGTGTCTTAATTAATTCACCCCTCCACTTT.

This clonotype was observed many times. DNA of the CDR3: TGTGCCAGCAGTTGGGACACTTTATACGAGCAGTACGTC. It encodes CASSWDTLYEQYV. This chain links TRBV7-8 with TRBJ2-7, with D possibly TRBD1 on 6 matching bases. The germline V and J ends were trimmed by 6 bases and 4 bases, with 13 bases remaining between them. Germline V gene sequence: CDR1 SGHVS, CDR2 FQNEAQ. This CDR3 has 13 residues.

V usage is TRBV12-3 or TRBV12-4 and J usage is TRBJ1-2; TRBD1 is a possible D gene (6 bases). V was trimmed by 4 bases and J by 4 bases, leaving 19 bases between them. The CDR3 runs 16 residues. CDR3 protein: CASSSEGWGLSYGYTF. CDR3 sequence (DNA): TGTGCCAGCAGTTCGGAGGGGTGGGGGCTTAGCTATGGCTACACCTTC.

This clonotype turned up a few times. The rearrangement joins TRBV25-1 to TRBJ1-1; D remains unclear. V gave up 7 bases and J gave up 5 bases, with 20 bases separating them. Germline CDR1 is MGHDK and CDR2 is SYGVNS. This CDR3 is built from 15 residues. The CDR3 loop reads CASTKEPGRSTEAFF. CDR3 sequence (DNA): TGTGCCAGCACGAAAGAACCGGGGAGGAGTACTGAAGCTTTCTTT.

At least ten counts were recorded for this clonotype. The chain employs TRBV7-2 and TRBJ1-2; D remains ambiguous. V lost 0 bases and J 2 bases, leaving 10 bases between the germline ends. The CDR3 has 15 amino acids. In germline, CDR1 is SGHTA, CDR2 FQGNSA. The CDR3, as DNA: TGTGCCAGCAGCTTAGCTCCACTCGGAAACTATGGCTACACCTTC. Amino acids: CASSLAPLGNYGYTF.

This clonotype has ten or more counts. The V and J genes are TRBV5-6 and TRBJ2-7; D may correspond to TRBD1 or TRBD2 (5 bases each). V lost 3 bases and J 1 base, leaving 8 bases between the germline ends. The CDR3 runs 13 residues. Germline-derived CDR1 and CDR2 are SGHDT and YYEEEE. CDR3 region: CASSWDASYEQYF. The CDR3, as DNA: TGTGCCAGCAGCTGGGACGCTTCCTACGAGCAGTACTTC.

This clonotype has ten or more counts. The chain employs TRBV20-1 and TRBJ2-7; a possible D gene is TRBD1 (6 bases). The germline gives CDR1 DFQATT, CDR2 SNEGSKA (reference sequence). V lost 0 bases to trimming and J lost 2 bases, with 14 bases between them. The CDR3 is made up of 15 amino acids. CDR3 coding DNA: TGCAGTGCTAGAGATCTTTCCAGGGGAACCTACGAGCAGTACTTC. Encoded protein: CSARDLSRGTYEQYF.

The chain carries TRBV5-1 and TRBJ2-3; D is possibly TRBD1 (5 bases). This CDR3 contains 15 residues. Germline CDR1 reads SGHRS; CDR2 reads YFSETQ. Trimming took off 0 bases at V and 5 bases at J, with 13 bases between the two ends. The CDR3 DNA reads TGCGCCAGCAGCTTGGGGTTAGGTAGGGGAGATACGCAGTATTTT. This encodes CASSLGLGRGDTQYF.

The chain employs TRBV7-2 and TRBJ1-4; TRBD1 matches at 9 bases. Germline CDR1 reads SGHTA; CDR2 reads FQGNSA. V gave up 3 bases and J gave up 5 bases; unmatched junction bases: 4. The CDR3 is 15 amino acids. CDR3 sequence (DNA): TGTGCCAGCAGCTTCCGACAGGGGGGGAATGAAAAACTGTTTTTT. Protein product: CASSFRQGGNEKLFF.

In this sample, this clonotype turned up a few times. The genes are TRBV12-3 or TRBV12-4 and TRBJ2-1; TRBD2 agrees at 13 bases. The CDR3 spans 14 residues. V was pared by 10 bases and J by 2 bases, with 2 bases of the junction left unmatched. In DNA form, the CDR3 reads TGTGCCACCGGACTAGCGGGGGCCTACAATGAGCAGTTCTTC. Translating gives CATGLAGAYNEQFF.

The DNA for the CDR3 is TGTGCCAGCAGTCGGGACATCAACTATAGCAATCAGCCCCAGCATTTT. Translated: CASSRDINYSNQPQHF. J is TRBJ1-5 and V is TRBV6-2 or TRBV6-3; D is possibly TRBD1 (6 bases). There are 16 residues in the CDR3. Germline V gene sequence: CDR1 MNHEY, CDR2 SVGEGT. Trimming left V 5 bases short and J 0 bases short, with 14 bases between.

This clonotype was counted only a few times. This chain joins TRBV28 and TRBJ2-7, with D unresolved. This CDR3 has 14 amino acids. CDR1 MDHEN and CDR2 SYDVKM come from the germline V gene. The V gene lost 1 base and the J gene lost 3 bases, with 10 bases spanning the gap. CDR3 loop: CASSLSGFDYEQYV. The DNA for the CDR3 is TGTGCCAGCAGTTTATCTGGATTTGACTACGAGCAGTACGTC.

This clonotype was detected ten times or more. The genes are TRBV6-2 or TRBV6-3 and TRBJ1-1, with D tentatively TRBD1 (6 bases). Germline CDR1 reads MNHEY; CDR2 reads SVGEGT. Deletions cut 5 bases from V and 6 bases from J, with 13 bases between. The CDR3 runs to 13 residues. The CDR3 is CASSPRQASEAFF. The CDR3 region has the DNA TGTGCCAGCAGTCCCCGACAGGCCTCTGAAGCTTTCTTT.

This clonotype was detected many times. The chain combines TRBV2 with TRBJ1-5, with D possibly TRBD1 on 5 matching bases. Germline CDR1 is SNHLY and CDR2 is FYNNEI. CDR3 length: 16 amino acids. Trimming stripped 2 bases from V and 6 bases from J, with 17 bases between. The CDR3 coding sequence is TGTGCCAGCAGTGAAACGGCTCTCAGGGTAGGTCAGCCCCAGCATTTT. As protein: CASSETALRVGQPQHF.

This chain links TRBV5-4 with TRBJ1-1; D gene ambiguous. Trimming cost V 0 bases and J 5 bases, with 8 bases left between them. The germline gives CDR1 SGHNT, CDR2 YYREEE (reference sequence). The CDR3 runs 13 residues. CDR3 sequence: CASSLDLRTEAFF. The CDR3 DNA reads as TGTGCCAGCAGCTTGGATCTCAGGACTGAAGCTTTCTTT. Complete variable domain (other parts from reference TRBV5-4 and TRBJ1-1): ETGVTQSPTHLIKTRGQQVTLRCSSQSGHNTVSWYQQALGQGPQFIFQYYREEENGRGNFPPRFSGLQFPNYSSELNVNALELDDSALYLCASSLDLRTEAFFGQGTRLTVV.

This clonotype was detected a few times. The rearrangement joins TRBV7-2 to TRBJ1-2; D is uncertain. Germline CDR1 reads SGHTA; CDR2 reads FQGNSA. Trimming took off 4 bases at V and 2 bases at J, with 14 bases between the two ends. The CDR3 has 15 residues. CDR3 in DNA: TGTGCCAGCAGCTACTGGAACTCTGGGAACTATGGCTACACCTTC. It yields the protein CASSYWNSGNYGYTF. The whole variable domain, remainder taken from reference TRBV7-2 and TRBJ1-2, is GAGVSQSPSNKVTEKGKDVELRCDPISGHTALYWYRQSLGQGLEFLIYFQGNSAPDKSGLPSDRFSAERTGGSVSTLTIQRTQQEDSAVYLCASSYWNSGNYGYTFGSGTRLTVV.